This TCR beta chain was documented in a study of T cell responses to AZD1222 COVID-19 vaccine. Libraries were prepared by immunoSEQ multiplex PCR; TCRdb keeps only in-frame clonotypes and omits some of them. The table lists roughly 120,000 clones, over 75% of them singletons. V shed 1 base, J shed 4 bases, and the junction held 5 bases outside the gene matches. The CDR3 is 15 amino acids. CDR1 LGHDT and CDR2 YNNKEL come from the germline V gene (reference sequence). This clonotype was sampled from an adult in good health. Material: peripheral blood, obtained on day 0 of MenACWY control vaccination. The chain is built from TRBV3-1 (or the pseudogene TRBV3-2) and TRBJ2-7; 9 bases align to TRBD2. CDR3 coding DNA: TGTGCCAGCAGCCAAGGGAGAGCGGGGGGATACGAGCAGTACTTC. This sequence encodes CASSQGRAGGYEQYF.